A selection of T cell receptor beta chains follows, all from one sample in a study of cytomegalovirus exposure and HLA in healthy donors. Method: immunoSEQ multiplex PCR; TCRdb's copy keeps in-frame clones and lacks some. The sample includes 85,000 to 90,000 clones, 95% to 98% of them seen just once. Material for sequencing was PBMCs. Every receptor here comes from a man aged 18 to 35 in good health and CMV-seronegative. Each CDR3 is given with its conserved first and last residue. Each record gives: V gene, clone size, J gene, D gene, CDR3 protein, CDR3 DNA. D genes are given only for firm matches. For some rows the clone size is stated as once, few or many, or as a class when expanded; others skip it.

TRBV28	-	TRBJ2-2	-	CASSVNTGELFF	TGTGCCAGCAGCGTAAACACCGGGGAGCTGTTTTTT
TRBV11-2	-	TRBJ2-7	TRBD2	CASSLVLAVASYEQYF	TGTGCCAGCAGCTTAGTGCTAGCGGTCGCGTCCTACGAGCAGTACTTC
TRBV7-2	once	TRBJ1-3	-	CASSFPVQGGNTIYF	TGTGCCAGCAGCTTTCCGGTACAGGGAGGAAACACCATATATTTT
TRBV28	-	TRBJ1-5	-	CASSPRGWSQPQHF	TGTGCCAGCAGTCCTAGAGGTTGGAGTCAGCCCCAGCATTTT
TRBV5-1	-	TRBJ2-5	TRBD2	CASTRTSGRLQETQYF	TGCGCCAGCACAAGGACTAGCGGGAGGTTACAAGAGACCCAGTACTTC
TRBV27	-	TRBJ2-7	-	CASSLSSGSYEQYF	TGTGCCAGCAGTTTATCTTCCGGTTCCTACGAGCAGTACTTC
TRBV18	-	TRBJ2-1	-	CASSPQSGQYNEQFF	TGTGCCAGCTCACCACAGAGCGGGCAATACAATGAGCAGTTCTTC
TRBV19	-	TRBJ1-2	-	CASSRVDGYTF	TGTGCCAGTAGTAGAGTGGATGGCTACACCTTC
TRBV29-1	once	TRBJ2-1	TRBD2	CSVDPGTSAYNEQFF	TGCAGCGTTGACCCCGGGACTAGTGCCTACAATGAGCAGTTCTTC
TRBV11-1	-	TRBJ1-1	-	CASSLDSEAFF	TGTGCCAGCAGCCTCGACAGTGAAGCTTTCTTT
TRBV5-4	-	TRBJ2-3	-	CASSNSGWLGFLNTQYF	TGTGCCAGCAGTAACTCGGGGTGGTTGGGATTTTTGAATACGCAGTATTTT
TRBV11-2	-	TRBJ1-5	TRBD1	CASSLGGRGRIGNQPQHF	TGTGCCAGCAGCTTAGGGGGCAGGGGGCGAATTGGCAATCAGCCCCAGCATTTT
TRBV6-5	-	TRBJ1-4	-	CASSPSGVFNEKLFF	TGTGCCAGCAGTCCCTCAGGGGTATTCAATGAAAAACTGTTTTTT
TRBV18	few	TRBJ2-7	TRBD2	CASSAGLAGGPAYEQYF	TGTGCCAGCTCAGCAGGACTAGCGGGAGGGCCAGCCTACGAGCAGTACTTC
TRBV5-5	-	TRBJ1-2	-	CASSFQGKDGYTF	TGTGCCAGCAGCTTCCAGGGGAAGGATGGCTACACCTTC
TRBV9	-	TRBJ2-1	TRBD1	CASSVEWYGDSNNEQFF	TGTGCCAGCAGCGTAGAATGGTATGGGGACAGTAACAATGAGCAGTTCTTC
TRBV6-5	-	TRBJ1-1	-	CASSRGGTEAFF	TGTGCCAGCAGTAGGGGGGGCACTGAAGCTTTCTTT
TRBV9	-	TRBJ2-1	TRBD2	CASSMNLAGATYNEQFF	TGTGCCAGCAGCATGAACCTAGCGGGAGCGACCTACAATGAGCAGTTCTTC
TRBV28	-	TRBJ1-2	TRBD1	CASRHRSVGQGRFRYGYTF	TGTGCCAGCAGACATCGCTCGGTGGGACAGGGTCGGTTTCGCTATGGCTACACCTTC
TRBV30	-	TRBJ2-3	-	CAWSSAQGTSTDTQYF	TGTGCCTGGAGTTCTGCCCAGGGGACATCCACAGATACGCAGTATTTT
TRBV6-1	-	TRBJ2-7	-	CASTIRTAEQYF	TGTGCCAGCACTATAAGGACAGCGGAGCAGTACTTC
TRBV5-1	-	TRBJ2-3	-	CASSLWGDSSTDTQYF	TGCGCCAGCAGCTTGTGGGGGGACAGTAGCACAGATACGCAGTATTTT
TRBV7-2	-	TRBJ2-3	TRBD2	CASSTLAVAQYF	TGTGCCAGCAGCACCCTAGCGGTCGCGCAGTATTTT
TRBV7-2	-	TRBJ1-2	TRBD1	CASSRTWAGGLYGYTF	TGTGCCAGCAGCCGCACCTGGGCAGGGGGACTCTATGGCTACACCTTC
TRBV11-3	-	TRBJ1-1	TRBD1	CASSRDRGMNTEAFF	TGTGCCAGCAGCCGGGACAGGGGGATGAACACTGAAGCTTTCTTT
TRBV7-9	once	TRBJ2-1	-	CASSRLGGPYNEQFF	TGTGCCAGCAGCAGGCTGGGAGGCCCCTACAATGAGCAGTTCTTC
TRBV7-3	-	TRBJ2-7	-	CASPLVLAGLYEQYF	TGTGCCAGCCCCCTCGTCCTAGCAGGACTCTACGAGCAGTACTTC
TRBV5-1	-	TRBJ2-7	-	CASSLGTGLYEQYF	TGCGCCAGCAGCTTGGGTACAGGTCTCTACGAGCAGTACTTC
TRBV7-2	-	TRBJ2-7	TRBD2	CASSAWTSGSPSSNEQYF	TGTGCCAGCAGCGCCTGGACTAGCGGGAGTCCCTCTAGTAACGAGCAGTACTTC
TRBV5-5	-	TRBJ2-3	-	CASSLVIRQGVDTQYF	TGTGCCAGCAGCTTGGTGATCCGGCAGGGTGTAGATACGCAGTATTTT
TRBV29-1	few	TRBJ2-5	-	CSVAGVGETQYF	TGCAGCGTTGCAGGGGTTGGAGAGACCCAGTACTTC
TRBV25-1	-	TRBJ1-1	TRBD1	CASSERTGGKAFF	TGTGCCAGCAGTGAAAGAACAGGGGGCAAAGCTTTCTTT
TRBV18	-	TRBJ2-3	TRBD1	CASSTTGGKDTQYF	TGTGCCAGCTCAACGACAGGGGGCAAAGATACGCAGTATTTT
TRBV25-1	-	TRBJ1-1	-	CASSRQGHTEAFF	TGTGCCAGCAGTCGGCAGGGTCACACTGAAGCTTTCTTT
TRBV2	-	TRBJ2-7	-	CASSDPQIYEQYF	TGTGCCAGCAGTGACCCCCAGATCTACGAGCAGTACTTC
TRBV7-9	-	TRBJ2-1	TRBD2	CASSLVATSVEQFF	TGTGCCAGCAGCTTAGTGGCAACTAGCGTTGAGCAGTTCTTC
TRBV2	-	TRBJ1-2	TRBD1	CASTQGASYGYTF	TGTGCCAGCACGCAGGGGGCCAGCTATGGCTACACCTTC
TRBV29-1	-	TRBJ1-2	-	CSVGADGYGYTF	TGCAGCGTTGGCGCCGATGGCTATGGCTACACCTTC